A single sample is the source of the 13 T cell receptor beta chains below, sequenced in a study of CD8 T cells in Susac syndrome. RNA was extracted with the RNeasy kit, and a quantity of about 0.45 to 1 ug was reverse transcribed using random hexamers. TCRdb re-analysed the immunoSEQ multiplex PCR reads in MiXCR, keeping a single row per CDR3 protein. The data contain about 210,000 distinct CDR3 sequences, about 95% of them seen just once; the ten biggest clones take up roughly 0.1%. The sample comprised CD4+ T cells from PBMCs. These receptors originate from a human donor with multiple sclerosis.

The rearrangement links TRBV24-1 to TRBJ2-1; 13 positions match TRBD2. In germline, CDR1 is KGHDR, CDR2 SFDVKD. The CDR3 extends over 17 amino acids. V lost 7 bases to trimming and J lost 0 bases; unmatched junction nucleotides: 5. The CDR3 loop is CATSGTSGISSYNEQFF. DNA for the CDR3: TGTGCCACCAGCGGGACTAGCGGGATAAGCTCCTACAATGAGCAGTTCTTC.

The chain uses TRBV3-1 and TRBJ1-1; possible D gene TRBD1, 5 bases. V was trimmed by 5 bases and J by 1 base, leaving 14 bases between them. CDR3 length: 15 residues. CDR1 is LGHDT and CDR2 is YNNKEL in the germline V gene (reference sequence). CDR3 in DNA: TGTGCCAGCAGCAGGCGGGGACGGCCGAACACTGAAGCTTTCTTT. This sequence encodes CASSRRGRPNTEAFF. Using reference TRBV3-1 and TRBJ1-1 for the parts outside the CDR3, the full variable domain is DTAVSQTPKYLVTQMGNDKSIKCEQNLGHDTMYWYKQDSKKFLKIMFSYNNKELIINETVPNRFSPKSPDKAHLNLHINSLELGDSAVYFCASSRRGRPNTEAFFGQGTRLTVV.

The CDR3 loop is CASSYQTGNPGNTIYF. The CDR3 DNA follows: TGTGCCAGCAGTTACCAGACAGGGAACCCTGGAAACACCATATATTTT. The chain carries TRBV6-5 and TRBJ1-3; 7 bases are a match to TRBD1. The CDR3 totals 16 residues. V shed 2 bases and J 2 bases; nucleotides not matched to a gene: 6. The germline V gene encodes CDR1 MNHEY and CDR2 SVGAGI.

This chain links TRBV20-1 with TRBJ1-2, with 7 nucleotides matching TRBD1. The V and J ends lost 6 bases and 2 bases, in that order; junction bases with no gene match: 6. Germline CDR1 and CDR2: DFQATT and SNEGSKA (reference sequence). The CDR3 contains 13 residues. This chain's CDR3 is CSAPEGANYGYTF. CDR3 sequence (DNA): TGCAGTGCCCCAGAGGGGGCAAACTATGGCTACACCTTC.

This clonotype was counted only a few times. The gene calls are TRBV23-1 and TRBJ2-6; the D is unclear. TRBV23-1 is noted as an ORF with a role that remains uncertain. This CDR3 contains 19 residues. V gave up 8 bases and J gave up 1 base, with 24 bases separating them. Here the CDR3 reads CASRGIDMTSFSGANVLTF. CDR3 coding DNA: TGCGCCAGCCGCGGAATAGACATGACCTCTTTTTCTGGGGCCAACGTCCTGACTTTC.

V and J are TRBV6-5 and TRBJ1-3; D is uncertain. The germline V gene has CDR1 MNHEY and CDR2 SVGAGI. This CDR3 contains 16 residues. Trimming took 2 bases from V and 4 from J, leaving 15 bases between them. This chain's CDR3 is CASSYARGSIGNTIYF. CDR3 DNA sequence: TGTGCCAGCAGTTACGCCCGCGGGAGTATCGGAAACACCATATATTTT.

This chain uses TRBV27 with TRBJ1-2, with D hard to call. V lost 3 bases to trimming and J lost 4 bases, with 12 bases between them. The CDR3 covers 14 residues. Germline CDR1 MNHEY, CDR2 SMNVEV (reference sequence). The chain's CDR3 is CASSFRPQVYGYTF. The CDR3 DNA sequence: TGTGCCAGCAGTTTCCGACCCCAGGTCTATGGCTACACCTTC.

CDR3 residues: CASSRLAVRLGYGYTF. In DNA form, the CDR3 reads TGTGCCAGCAGCCGGCTAGCGGTCCGCCTAGGCTATGGCTACACCTTC. The J gene is TRBJ1-2, the V gene TRBV7-2; D gene ambiguous. Looked up from germline, CDR1 is SGHTA and CDR2 is FQGNSA. Trimming cost V 5 bases and J 4 bases, with 20 bases left between them. This CDR3 contains 16 residues.

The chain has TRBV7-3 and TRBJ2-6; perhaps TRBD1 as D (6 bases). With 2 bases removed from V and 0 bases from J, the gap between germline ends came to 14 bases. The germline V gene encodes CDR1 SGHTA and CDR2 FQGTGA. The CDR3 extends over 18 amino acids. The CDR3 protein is CASSLFLGQSSGANVLTF. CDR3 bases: TGTGCCAGCAGCTTATTTCTAGGACAGAGCTCTGGGGCCAACGTCCTGACTTTC.

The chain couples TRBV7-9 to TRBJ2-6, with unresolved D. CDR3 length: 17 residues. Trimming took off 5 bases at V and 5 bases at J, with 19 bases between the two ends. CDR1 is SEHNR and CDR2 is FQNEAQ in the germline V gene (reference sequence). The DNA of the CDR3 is TGTGCCAGCAGCCCCTATGGGTCCGTCTGGAGGGCCAACGTCCTGACTTTC. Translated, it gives CASSPYGSVWRANVLTF.

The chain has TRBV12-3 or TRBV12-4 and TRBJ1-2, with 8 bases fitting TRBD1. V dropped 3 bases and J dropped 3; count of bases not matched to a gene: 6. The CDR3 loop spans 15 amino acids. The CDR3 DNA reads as TGTGCCAGCAGTTTGGGGACAGGCTGGGACTATGGCTACACCTTC. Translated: CASSLGTGWDYGYTF.

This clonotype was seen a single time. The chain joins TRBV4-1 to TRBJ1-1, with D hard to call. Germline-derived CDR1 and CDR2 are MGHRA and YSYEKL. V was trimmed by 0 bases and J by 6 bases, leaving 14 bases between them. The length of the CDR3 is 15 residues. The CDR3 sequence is CASSQDRGRSAEAFF. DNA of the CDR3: TGCGCCAGCAGCCAAGATCGGGGAAGATCGGCTGAAGCTTTCTTT.

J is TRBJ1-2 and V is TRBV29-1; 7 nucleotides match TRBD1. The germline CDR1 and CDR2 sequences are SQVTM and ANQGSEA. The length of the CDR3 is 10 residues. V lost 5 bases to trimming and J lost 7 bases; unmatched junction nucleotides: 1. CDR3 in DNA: TGCAGCGTTTCAGGGGGTGGCTACACCTTC. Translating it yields CSVSGGGYTF.